This TCR beta chain was sequenced for a study of T-cell memory formation after mild COVID-19. Study findings and constraints: Mainly CM and EM harbored the contracting CD4+ clones; mainly EMRA harbored the CD8+ ones. Certain responding clones were present in pre-infection memory, suggesting participation of cross-reactive memory.

Deletions cut 5 bases from V and 1 base from J, with 16 bases between. The CDR3 sequence is 15 residues long. Germline CDR1 reads DFQATT; CDR2 reads SNEGSKA (reference sequence). 5'RACE primed at constant segments yielded TCR alpha and TCR beta cDNA libraries bearing sample barcodes and UMIs. TCRdb reprocessed the 5' RACE reads with MiXCR, giving one entry per CDR3 protein. Of fewer than 15,000 distinct CDR3 sequences listed, more than 10% were seen once; the top ten hold about 49%. Note on this clonotype: Its antigen is unidentified.

Specimen: PBMCs or a T cell subset sorted from them (not recorded which). This sequence joins TRBV20-1 and TRBJ2-3; D could derive from TRBD1 or TRBD2 (6 bases each). The receptor comes from an adult woman who had mild COVID-19 (a few samples of this study predate the infection). Cell type and time point are not known. The CDR3 sequence is CSASRGPPGTDTQYF. The CDR3 DNA is TGCAGTGCTTCACGGGGGCCCCCTGGCACAGATACGCAGTATTTT.